These 6 T cell receptor beta chains share one sample of origin, sequenced in a study of TIL therapy for anti-PD-1-resistant metastatic lung cancer. Time point denoted: pre-treatment sample, taken before nivolumab and TIL therapy. The tumor samples were excised metastases, mostly pleural nodules or supraclavicular lymph nodes. Sequencing used immunoSEQ v3. Clones were read by immunoSEQ multiplex PCR, and TCRdb kept only the in-frame ones, dropping some. This sample yields roughly 92,000 clones, of which just over 65% are seen a single time; approximately 10% belongs to the top ten. The input for sequencing was tumor tissue, taken at baseline. The receptors were gathered from a person aged 25 to 79 with non-small cell lung cancer.

The chain has TRBV18 and TRBJ2-7, with D perhaps matching TRBD1 or TRBD2 (5 bases each). Trimming removed 9 bases from V and 7 bases from J, with 19 bases in between. CDR1 KGHSH and CDR2 LQKENI come from the germline V gene. CDR3 size: 13 residues. The CDR3 spells CASLQESWGEQYF. The CDR3 nucleotides read TGTGCCAGTCTACAGGAATCTTGGGGGGAGCAGTACTTC.

This chain links TRBV30 with TRBJ1-3; D gene unclear. This CDR3 contains 12 residues. V was cut by 1 base and J by 3 bases, with 4 bases left in between. Germline V gene sequence: CDR1 GTSNPN, CDR2 SVGIG (reference sequence). Here the CDR3 reads CAWSEGGNTIYF. The CDR3 nucleotides read TGTGCCTGGAGTGAGGGTGGAAACACCATATATTTT.

This chain links TRBV6-4 with TRBJ1-2; TRBD1 agrees at 7 bases. CDR1 and CDR2 (germline): MRHNA, SNTAGT. CDR3 length equals 15 residues. V lost 1 base and J lost 4; bases outside the gene matches: 6. CDR3 loop: CASSDFPTGSYGYTF. DNA for the CDR3: TGTGCCAGCAGTGACTTTCCGACAGGGAGCTATGGCTACACCTTC.

There are a few counts of this clone. The chain links TRBV5-1 to TRBJ1-2; TRBD1 matches 8 bases. The CDR3 is 16 amino acids. Germline V CDR1 and CDR2: SGHRS, YFSETQ. J gave up 8 bases and V 3 bases, and 15 bases lay outside the gene matches. The CDR3 is CASSYLGTGSVSGYTF. As DNA, the CDR3 is TGCGCCAGCAGCTATCTAGGGACAGGTTCAGTCTCCGGCTACACCTTC.

CDR3 nucleotides: TGTGCCAGCAGCATCAAACAGGGTAGTTCACCCCTCCACTTT. Translated: CASSIKQGSSPLHF. The chain couples TRBV21-1 to TRBJ1-6; no DNA check was done on the table's D call, TRBD1. TRBV21-1 counts as a pseudogene. The CDR3 is made up of 14 amino acids.

This clone turned up a few times. The chain employs TRBV7-2 and TRBJ2-1; no clear D gene. Looked up from germline, CDR1 is SGHTA and CDR2 is FQGNSA. V was pared by 4 bases and J by 5 bases, with 12 bases between. This CDR3 spans 14 amino acids. DNA for the CDR3: TGTGCCAGCAGCTCCACAACAGATCACAATGAGCAGTTCTTC. This codes for CASSSTTDHNEQFF.